The 8 T cell receptor beta chains given below trace back to one sample, sequenced in a study of T-cell memory formation after mild COVID-19. Using its own MiXCR run on the 5' RACE reads, TCRdb lists one record per CDR3 protein. Of approximately 300,000 distinct CDR3 sequences listed, less than 20% are singletons. Source material: PBMCs or a T cell subset sorted from them (not recorded which). The receptor source for this set is a man aged 18 to 30 who had mild COVID-19 (a few samples of this study predate the infection). Cell type and time point are not known.

This clonotype was found a few times. This chain links TRBV7-6 with TRBJ1-2, with 7 positions matching TRBD1. Germline-derived CDR1 and CDR2 are SGHVS and FNYEAQ. V lost 1 base to trimming and J lost 7 bases; unmatched junction nucleotides: 21. This CDR3 is 19 amino acids long. As DNA, the CDR3 is TGTGCCAGCAGCTTAGTTCGGGGGAAAACAGGGGAAGTTCTGCGTGGCTACACCTTC. Translated, it gives CASSLVRGKTGEVLRGYTF.

In its sample, this clonotype was seen a few times. The chain joins TRBV2 to TRBJ1-2; no clear D gene. The CDR3 totals 11 residues. The germline V and J ends were trimmed by 2 bases and 7 bases, with 5 bases remaining between them. Per the germline V gene, CDR1 is SNHLY and CDR2 is FYNNEI. The CDR3 DNA sequence: TGTGCCAGCAGTGAATGGGGTGGCTACACCTTC. Protein sequence: CASSEWGGYTF.

At least ten counts were recorded for this clonotype. The rearrangement links TRBV20-1 to TRBJ2-2; D ambiguous. Germline CDR1 and CDR2: DFQATT and SNEGSKA (reference sequence). Trimming left V 4 bases short and J 4 bases short, with 16 bases between. CDR3 length: 15 amino acids. This CDR3 reads CSATNPRGRTGELFF. As DNA, the CDR3 is TGCAGTGCTACGAATCCTCGCGGCCGCACCGGGGAGCTGTTTTTT.

The chain employs TRBV28 and TRBJ2-7; the match to TRBD1 covers 7 bases. Germline V lookup: CDR1 MDHEN, CDR2 SYDVKM. The CDR3 spans 13 residues. With V trimmed by 6 bases and J by 1 base, 3 bases remained unmatched. CDR3 amino acids: CASRDRRSYEQYV. DNA for the CDR3: TGTGCCAGCAGGGACAGGCGTTCCTACGAGCAGTACGTC.

This clonotype was seen more than once but under ten times. DNA of the CDR3: TGTGCCAGCAGCGTCGATACAGGGGGGGGAGAGACCCAGTACTTC. This codes for CASSVDTGGGETQYF. This chain joins TRBV25-1 and TRBJ2-5, with a weak D call TRBD1 (8 bases). The CDR3 runs 15 residues. Trimming stripped 6 bases from V and 4 bases from J, with 18 bases between. CDR1 and CDR2 from the germline V gene are MGHDK and SYGVNS. Combining the CDR3 with reference TRBV25-1 and TRBJ2-5 gives the whole variable domain EADIYQTPRYLVIGTGKKITLECSQTMGHDKMYWYQQDPGMELHLIHYSYGVNSTEKGDLSSESTVSRIRTEHFPLTLESARPSHTSQYLCASSVDTGGGETQYFGPGTRLLVL.

The table lists this clonotype with a few counts. The chain combines TRBV5-1 with TRBJ2-7, with 11 bases that match TRBD1. The germline V gene has CDR1 SGHRS and CDR2 YFSETQ. J lost 2 bases, V lost 3 bases, and 4 bases had no gene match. This CDR3 contains 15 residues. In DNA form, the CDR3 reads TGCGCCAGCAGCTCCGGACAGGGGGCGGCCTACGAGCAGTACGTC. Protein: CASSSGQGAAYEQYV.

The rearrangement joins TRBV20-1 to TRBJ1-2, with D unclear. The CDR3 extends over 13 amino acids. V was trimmed by 0 bases and J by 7 bases, leaving 12 bases between them. Germline values: CDR1 DFQATT, CDR2 SNEGSKA (reference sequence). In nucleotides, the CDR3 is TGCAGTGCTAGAGATGGTCCCGGATCTGGCTACACCTTC. It specifies CSARDGPGSGYTF.

The chain carries TRBV5-5 and TRBJ1-2, with D tentatively TRBD1 (5 bases). The CDR3 extends over 15 amino acids. The V gene's germline CDR1 is SGHKS and CDR2 YYEKEE (reference sequence). Trimming took 4 bases from V and 9 from J, leaving 22 bases between them. The CDR3 is CASSTGTPPWDRYTF. As DNA, the CDR3 is TGTGCCAGCAGCACCGGGACTCCTCCCTGGGATCGCTACACCTTC.